This section outlines one T cell receptor (beta chain) sequence together with its context. Its antigen remains unidentified. No base quality values were provided; no much bigger clone lies one nucleotide off. The data were obtained in a study of spatial heterogeneity in lung cancer (dated by TCRdb to the late 2010s). Context from the whole study: Samples were obtained from approximately 77 patients with early-stage, untreated non-small cell lung cancer from the lung TRACERx cohort. In the raw uncorrected reads, each unique combination of TCR and UMI appeared more than ten times on average. In non-small cell lung cancer, the study quantitatively compared TCR alpha and beta repertoires across several tumor regions, matched nontumor lung, and blood. Beta-chain transcripts were consistently detected in greater numbers than alpha-chain transcripts, which likely reflected higher beta-chain transcript abundance. Follow-up PBMC samples were sequenced whenever available, and the median time to follow-up was 2 to 3 years after resection. TCR repertoire features were related to nonsynonymous mutation counts determined by whole-exome sequencing of tumor tissue. At surgery, some 220 tumor regions, roughly 62 matched nontumor lung samples and 56 PBMC samples were TCR-sequenced for both alpha and beta chains. Findings and caveats that apply to the study as a whole: Ubiquitous expanded tumor TCRs showed up in blood more often at tumor resection than at routine follow-up. Only 14 to 15 patients were included in comparisons of baseline and follow-up blood repertoires. Confirming at a functional level the hypothesis that regional TCRs recognize regional mutations was considered to require additional single-cell paired TCR alpha and beta sequencing.

Measured from the cysteine to the phenylalanine, the CDR3 is 16 residues long. Only the CDR3 portion is preserved as DNA: 48 bases, with reading frame beginning at the first base. The germline V gene (reference sequence) gives CDR1 as LNHNV and CDR2 as YYDKDF. Trimmed from V: 0 bases; trimmed from J: 4 bases; junction bases lacking a gene match: 6. The library was generated by 5' RACE. Instrument on record: NextSeq 500. In the TCR library protocol, a unique molecular identifier was attached to each TCR cDNA molecule so that PCR and sequencing errors could be corrected. The paper's data handling went like this. Decombinator tools were used for TCR identification, UMI-based error correction and CDR3 extraction. TCRs above a frequency of 2 per 1,000, corresponding to the top 1% of the tumor frequency distribution, were defined as expanded. Renyi diversity was calculated using the R vegan package after each repertoire was subsampled 100 times to 5,000 TCRs. CDR3 similarity networks were built from amino acid triplet string-kernel similarity, with CDR3s being connected when pairwise similarity was above 0.82. The public sequencing data were trimmed at Q25 with fastp and processed into clonotypes with MiXCR by TCRdb, which kept only in-frame beta chains. Every entry covers one CDR3 protein and lists the most common genes and DNA from its rows. The V and J calls reflect TCRdb's pipeline rather than the authors' work. For this sample there are approximately 100,000 distinct CDR3 sequences; roughly a fifth appear just once. The ten largest clones take up around a fifth of the sample.

The sample's time point label is to be understood as: blood at routine non-recurrence follow-up after resection. Without any cell sorting, TCR sequencing was performed on whole RNA extracted either from tumor and nontumor lung tissue or from cryopreserved PBMC samples. Only patients with enough RNA available from two or more tumor regions were chosen for TCR sequencing. This receptor was obtained from a male donor with early-stage non-small cell lung cancer. This sample comprised PBMCs, obtained at follow-up. The chain links TRBV15 with TRBJ2-7, with TRBD2 identical over 10 junction bases. The nucleotide sequence reads as follows: TGTGCCACCAGCAGAGATCTTGCTAGCGGGAGTTACGAGCAGTACTTC. Translated, this gives CATSRDLASGSYEQYF.